This record looks at one T cell receptor (beta chain) sequence and its context. In germline, CDR1 is SQVTM, CDR2 ANQGSEA. V was shortened by 3 bases and J by 0 bases, with 7 bases between the two germline ends. The CDR3 is made up of 13 amino acids. Clones were read by immunoSEQ multiplex PCR, and TCRdb kept only the in-frame ones, dropping some. The sample consists of 81,000 or so clones, approximately 86% of them appearing once. This entry comes from a study of blood T cell repertoires in COVID-19. This chain joins TRBV29-1 and TRBJ2-3; D is undetermined. Material for sequencing was peripheral blood. The sequence was collected from a woman in her seventies with active or convalescent COVID-19. CDR3 protein: CSVDHGSTDTQYF. The CDR3 DNA reads as TGCAGCGTTGACCACGGGAGCACAGATACGCAGTATTTT.